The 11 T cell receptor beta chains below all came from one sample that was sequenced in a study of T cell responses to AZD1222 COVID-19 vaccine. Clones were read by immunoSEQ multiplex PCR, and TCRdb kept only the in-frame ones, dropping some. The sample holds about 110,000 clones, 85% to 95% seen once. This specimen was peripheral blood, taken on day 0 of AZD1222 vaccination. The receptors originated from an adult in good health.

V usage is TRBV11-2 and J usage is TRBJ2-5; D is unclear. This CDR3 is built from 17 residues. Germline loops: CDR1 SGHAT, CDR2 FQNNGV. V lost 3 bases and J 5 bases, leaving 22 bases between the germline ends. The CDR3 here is CASSFGALTAPGETQYF. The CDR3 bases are TGTGCCAGCAGCTTCGGCGCGTTGACTGCACCTGGGGAGACCCAGTACTTC.

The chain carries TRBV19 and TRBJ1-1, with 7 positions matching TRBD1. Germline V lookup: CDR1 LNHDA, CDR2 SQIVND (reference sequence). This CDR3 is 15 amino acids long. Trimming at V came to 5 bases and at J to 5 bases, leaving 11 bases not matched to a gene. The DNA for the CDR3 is TGTGCCAGTAGTGACCCCGGACAGGTAGCTACTGAAGCTTTCTTT. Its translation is CASSDPGQVATEAFF. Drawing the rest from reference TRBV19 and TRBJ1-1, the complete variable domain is DGGITQSPKYLFRKEGQNVTLSCEQNLNHDAMYWYRQDPGQGLRLIYYSQIVNDFQKGDIAEGYSVSREKKESFPLTVTSAQKNPTAFYLCASSDPGQVATEAFFGQGTRLTVV.

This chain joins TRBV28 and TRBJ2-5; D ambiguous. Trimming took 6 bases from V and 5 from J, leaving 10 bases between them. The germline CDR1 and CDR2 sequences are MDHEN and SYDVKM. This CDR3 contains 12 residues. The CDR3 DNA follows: TGTGCCAGCAGCCCCCCCGGTGAGACCCAGTACTTC. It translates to CASSPPGETQYF.

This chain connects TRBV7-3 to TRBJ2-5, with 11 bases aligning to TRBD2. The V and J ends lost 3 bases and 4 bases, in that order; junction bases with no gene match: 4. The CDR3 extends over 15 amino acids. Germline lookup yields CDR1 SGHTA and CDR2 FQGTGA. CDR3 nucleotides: TGTGCCAGCAGCTTTAGCGGGGGGGCCGGAGAGACCCAGTACTTC. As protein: CASSFSGGAGETQYF.

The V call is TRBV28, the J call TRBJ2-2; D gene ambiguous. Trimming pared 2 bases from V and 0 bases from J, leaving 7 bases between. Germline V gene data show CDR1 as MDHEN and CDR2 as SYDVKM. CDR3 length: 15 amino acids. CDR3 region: CASSLLLANTGELFF. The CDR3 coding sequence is TGTGCCAGCAGTTTACTTTTAGCGAACACCGGGGAGCTGTTTTTT.

This chain's CDR3 is CASSLANRGGAVEAFF. Here the CDR3 DNA reads TGCGCCAGCAGCTTGGCCAACAGGGGAGGAGCGGTTGAAGCTTTCTTT. The chain couples TRBV5-1 to TRBJ1-1; 7 bases are a match to TRBD1. CDR1 is SGHRS, CDR2 YFSETQ, per germline. V lost 0 bases to trimming and J lost 7 bases; unmatched junction nucleotides: 12. CDR3 length equals 16 residues.

CDR3 sequence (DNA): TGTGCCAGTAGTATAGACGTCCGGAGCACAGATACGCAGTATTTT. Its protein is CASSIDVRSTDTQYF. The rearrangement joins TRBV19 to TRBJ2-3; unclear D gene. The CDR3 is 15 amino acids. The V gene lost 0 bases and the J gene lost 0 bases, with 7 bases spanning the gap. The germline CDR1 and CDR2 sequences are LNHDA and SQIVND (reference sequence).

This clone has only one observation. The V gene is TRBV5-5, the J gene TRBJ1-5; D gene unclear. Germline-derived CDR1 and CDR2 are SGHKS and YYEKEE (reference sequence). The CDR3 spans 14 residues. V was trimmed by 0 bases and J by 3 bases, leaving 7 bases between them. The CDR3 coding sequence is TGTGCCAGCAGCTTGGTAGCTTTCAATCAGCCCCAGCATTTT. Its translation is CASSLVAFNQPQHF.

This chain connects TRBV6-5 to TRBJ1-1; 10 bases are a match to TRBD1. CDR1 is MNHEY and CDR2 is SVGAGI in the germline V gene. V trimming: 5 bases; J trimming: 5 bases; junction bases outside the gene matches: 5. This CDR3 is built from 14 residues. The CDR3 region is CASSHGQGVTEAFF. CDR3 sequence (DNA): TGTGCCAGCAGTCACGGACAGGGGGTTACTGAAGCTTTCTTT.

In nucleotides, the CDR3 is TGTGCCAGCTCCGGGGCCGTGGCGGGGATGAACACTGAAGCTTTCTTT. The encoded protein is CASSGAVAGMNTEAFF. This chain links TRBV18 with TRBJ1-1; D is perhaps TRBD1 (5 bases). This CDR3 is 16 amino acids long. The germline V gene encodes CDR1 KGHSH and CDR2 LQKENI. V was pared by 6 bases and J by 0 bases, with 17 bases between.

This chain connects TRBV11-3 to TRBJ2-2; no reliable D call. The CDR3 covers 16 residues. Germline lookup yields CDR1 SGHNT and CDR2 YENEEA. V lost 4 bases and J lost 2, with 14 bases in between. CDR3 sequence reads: CASSSPVRRNTGELFF. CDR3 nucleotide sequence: TGTGCCAGCAGCTCCCCGGTGAGGAGAAACACCGGGGAGCTGTTTTTT.